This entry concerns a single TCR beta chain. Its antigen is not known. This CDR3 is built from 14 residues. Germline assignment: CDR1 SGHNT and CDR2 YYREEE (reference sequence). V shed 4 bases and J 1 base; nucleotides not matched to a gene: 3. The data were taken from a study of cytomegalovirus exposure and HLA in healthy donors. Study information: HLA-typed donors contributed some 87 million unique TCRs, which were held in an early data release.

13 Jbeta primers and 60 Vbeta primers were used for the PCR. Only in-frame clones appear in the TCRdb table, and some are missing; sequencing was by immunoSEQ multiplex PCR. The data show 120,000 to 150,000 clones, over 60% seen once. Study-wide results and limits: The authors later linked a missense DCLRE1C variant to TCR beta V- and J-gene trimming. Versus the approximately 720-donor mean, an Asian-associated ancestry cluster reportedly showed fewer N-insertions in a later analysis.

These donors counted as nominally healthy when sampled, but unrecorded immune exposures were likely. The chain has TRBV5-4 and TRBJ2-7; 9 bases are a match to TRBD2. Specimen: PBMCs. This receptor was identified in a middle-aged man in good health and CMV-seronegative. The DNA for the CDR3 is TGTGCCAGCAGCCGAGGACTAGCGTCCTACGAGCAGTACTTC. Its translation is CASSRGLASYEQYF.